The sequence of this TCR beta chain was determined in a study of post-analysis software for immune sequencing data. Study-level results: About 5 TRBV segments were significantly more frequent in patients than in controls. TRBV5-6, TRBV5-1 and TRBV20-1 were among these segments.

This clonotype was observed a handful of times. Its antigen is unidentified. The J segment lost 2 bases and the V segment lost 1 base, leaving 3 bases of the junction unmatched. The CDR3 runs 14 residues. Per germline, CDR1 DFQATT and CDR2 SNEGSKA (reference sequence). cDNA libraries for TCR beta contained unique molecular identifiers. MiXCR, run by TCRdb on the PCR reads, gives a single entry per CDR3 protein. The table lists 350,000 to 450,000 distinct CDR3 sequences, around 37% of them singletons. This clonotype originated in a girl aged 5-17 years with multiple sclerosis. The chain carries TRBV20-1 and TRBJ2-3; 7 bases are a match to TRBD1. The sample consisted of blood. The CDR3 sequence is CSARARGYTDTQYF. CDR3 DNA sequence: TGCAGTGCTAGAGCCAGGGGGTACACAGATACGCAGTATTTT.